This T cell receptor (beta chain) was found in a study of blood T cell repertoires in COVID-19. Study overall: Acute and convalescent COVID-19 specimens originated in the United States, Italy and Spain.

In the original analysis: Reference gene primer amplification in the assay estimated nucleated cell counts. Repertoires were generated with immunoSEQ multiplex PCR, while TCRdb's copy carries only in-frame clones and drops some. For V, J and clone size, that table is used; D and trimming come from the DNA. The repertoire holds approximately 130,000 clones, with approximately 80% as singletons. A few counts support this clone. The CDR3 spans 12 residues. Per the germline V gene, CDR1 is SGHAT and CDR2 is FQDESV (reference sequence). V gave up 2 bases and J gave up 7 bases, with 6 bases separating them.

The sample was peripheral blood. This TCR derives from a human donor in a cohort sampled during active COVID-19. The V and J genes are TRBV11-1 and TRBJ2-1; D gene uncertain. The CDR3 protein is CASSLNHNEQFF. The DNA for the CDR3 is TGTGCCAGCAGCTTAAATCATAATGAGCAGTTCTTC.